These 14 T cell receptor beta chains came from one sample sequenced in a study of blood T cells in healthy people across ages. PCR was performed a second time for 7 to 11 cycles using a sample-barcoded 5' primer and a J-beta primer mix. Each CDR3 protein gets one entry after TCRdb re-called the 5' RACE reads with MiXCR. The sample includes approximately 800,000 distinct CDR3 sequences, around a quarter of them seen just once. This sample also belongs to another study, concerning T cells of mothers and their children.

The material sequenced was blood. All receptors come from a boy aged 5-17 years in good health.

The V and J genes are TRBV2 and TRBJ1-2; D gene ambiguous. The CDR3 covers 13 residues. From germline, CDR1 is SNHLY and CDR2 FYNNEI. The V and J ends lost 6 bases and 3 bases respectively, with 11 bases between them. In DNA, the CDR3 is TGTGCCAGCAGCATCGGACCGTACTATGGCTACACCTTC. This encodes CASSIGPYYGYTF.

In its sample, this clonotype was seen a few times. The rearrangement joins TRBV4-2 to TRBJ2-2, with a possible D match to TRBD2 (7 bases). V was cut by 8 bases and J by 0 bases, with 13 bases left in between. This CDR3 spans 15 amino acids. Germline V gene lookup returns CDR1 LGHNA and CDR2 YNFKEQ. CDR3 DNA sequence: TGTGCCAGCGGGGAGGGGGGGACGAACACCGGGGAGCTGTTTTTT. Translated: CASGEGGTNTGELFF.

This clonotype came up many times. The genes are TRBV7-9 and TRBJ2-5; 9 bases agree with TRBD2. Unmatched junction bases numbered 7, after V lost 5 bases and J lost 0 bases. The CDR3 totals 16 residues. Germline V gene data show CDR1 as SEHNR and CDR2 as FQNEAQ (reference sequence). CDR3 nucleotides: TGTGCCAGCAGCCCAGGGACTAGCAGAAACCAAGAGACCCAGTACTTC. It codes for CASSPGTSRNQETQYF.

This clonotype has just a few counts. The V gene is TRBV5-5, the J gene TRBJ1-4, with D unresolved. CDR1 is SGHKS, CDR2 YYEKEE, per germline (reference sequence). Trimming removed 4 bases at V and 4 bases at J, with 14 bases between. The CDR3 spans 15 residues. This chain's CDR3 is CASSPWGRSNEKLFF. The CDR3 DNA is TGTGCCAGCAGCCCATGGGGTCGGAGTAATGAAAAACTGTTTTTT.

This clonotype showed up just a few times. V is TRBV9 and J is TRBJ2-1, with no clear D. The length of the CDR3 is 12 residues. Trimming removed 0 bases at V and 10 bases at J, with 8 bases between. Germline V gene sequence: CDR1 SGDLS, CDR2 YYNGEE. The DNA of the CDR3 is TGTGCCAGCAGCGTAGACGGGTGGGAGCAGTTCTTC. Translated: CASSVDGWEQFF.

V is TRBV9 and J is TRBJ2-5, with 7 bases that match TRBD1. The germline V gene has CDR1 SGDLS and CDR2 YYNGEE. J was trimmed by 2 bases and V by 4 bases; bases with no gene match: 11. This CDR3 spans 16 amino acids. The chain's CDR3 is CASSTGQVGIQETQYF. DNA of the CDR3: TGTGCCAGCAGCACCGGACAGGTTGGGATTCAAGAGACCCAGTACTTC.

J is TRBJ2-5 and V is TRBV27; 9 bases align to TRBD2. The DNA matches TRBJ2-7 better at its end, which makes the J call doubtful. CDR3 length: 14 amino acids. CDR1 and CDR2 from the germline V gene are MNHEY and SMNVEV (reference sequence). The CDR3 DNA follows: TGTGCCAGCAGGCTAGCGGGGCCCCCCTACGAGCAGTACTTC. Amino acid sequence: CASRLAGPPYEQYF.

This clonotype was seen a handful of times. J is TRBJ1-6 and V is TRBV12-5; 10 bases line up with TRBD1. V dropped 6 bases and J dropped 7; count of bases not matched to a gene: 6. The CDR3 is 15 amino acids. Germline lookup yields CDR1 LGHNT and CDR2 FRNRAP. CDR3 nucleotide sequence: TGTGCTAGTGGGCCCTGGGGACAGGGGAATTCACCCCTCCACTTT. This translates into CASGPWGQGNSPLHF. Drawing the rest from reference TRBV12-5 and TRBJ1-6, the complete variable domain is DARVTQTPRHKVTEMGQEVTMRCQPILGHNTVFWYRQTMMQGLELLAYFRNRAPLDDSGMPKDRFSAEMPDATLATLKIQPSEPRDSAVYFCASGPWGQGNSPLHFGNGTRLTVT.

This clonotype was found a few times. The gene calls are TRBV29-1 and TRBJ2-7; 7 bases align to TRBD1. CDR3 length: 14 residues. Losses at the gene ends were 5 bases for V and 3 bases for J; bases not matched to a gene: 10. Germline V gene data show CDR1 as SQVTM and CDR2 as ANQGSEA. CDR3 in amino acids: CSVRFGTANYEQYF. Written as DNA, the CDR3 is TGCAGCGTTCGGTTCGGGACAGCCAACTACGAGCAGTACTTC.

This clonotype was picked up a small number of times. J is TRBJ2-7 and V is TRBV6-2 or TRBV6-3; 12 nucleotides match TRBD2. CDR3 length equals 16 residues. The V gene end was trimmed by 4 bases and the J gene end by 3 bases; junction bases not matched to a gene: 7. In germline, CDR1 is MNHEY, CDR2 SVGEGT. The CDR3 region is CASSSRLAGDSYEQYF. CDR3 DNA: TGTGCCAGCAGTTCTCGACTAGCGGGGGATAGCTACGAGCAGTACTTC.

This clonotype has only a few counts. The gene calls are TRBV12-3 or TRBV12-4 and TRBJ2-2; D is unresolved. V lost 5 bases, J lost 1 base, and 11 bases lay in between. The CDR3 covers 15 residues. The CDR3 reads CASSPLVGNTGELFF. The CDR3 DNA reads TGTGCCAGCAGTCCCCTTGTGGGGAACACCGGGGAGCTGTTTTTT.

The table lists this clonotype with a few counts. V and J are TRBV6-2 or TRBV6-3 and TRBJ1-4; perhaps TRBD1 as D (5 bases). V was cut by 6 bases and J by 8 bases, with 13 bases left in between. This CDR3 has 13 amino acids. The V gene's germline CDR1 is MNHEY and CDR2 SVGEGT. CDR3 nucleotides: TGTGCCAGCAGATCGGCAGGGAGGGAAAAACTGTTTTTT. Amino acid sequence: CASRSAGREKLFF.

The chain carries TRBV20-1 and TRBJ1-5, with D hard to call. V was trimmed by 3 bases and J by 1 base, leaving 10 bases between them. Germline V lookup: CDR1 DFQATT, CDR2 SNEGSKA (reference sequence). CDR3 length: 14 residues. DNA for the CDR3: TGCAGTGCTAGGGTTGCGCAGAGCAATCAGCCCCAGCATTTT. Its translation is CSARVAQSNQPQHF.

This clonotype was seen a few times. V is TRBV5-1 and J is TRBJ2-5; the D gene could be TRBD1 or TRBD2 (5 bases each). From germline, CDR1 is SGHRS and CDR2 YFSETQ. Trimming stripped 0 bases from V and 3 bases from J, with 12 bases between. The CDR3 spans 15 residues. CDR3 sequence (DNA): TGCGCCAGCAGCTTGGCCGGGACGGAGAAAGAGACCCAGTACTTC. Amino acids: CASSLAGTEKETQYF. Looking up the rest from reference TRBV5-1 and TRBJ2-5 gives the full variable domain: KAGVTQTPRYLIKTRGQQVTLSCSPISGHRSVSWYQQTPGQGLQFLFEYFSETQRNKGNFPGRFSGRQFSNSRSEMNVSTLELGDSALYLCASSLAGTEKETQYFGPGTRLLVL.